One sample yielded the 11 T cell receptor beta chains listed below, sequenced in a study of tumor and adjacent non-tumor tissue in lung cancer. No cell sorting was done before RNA was extracted from the tissue. The normal lung tissue was taken more than 3 cm from the tumor edge. The library came from three nested PCR rounds adapted from ARM-PCR protocols. MiXCR, applied by TCRdb to the multiplex PCR reads, yields one record per CDR3 protein. The sample lists 80,000 to 130,000 distinct CDR3 sequences; more than 55% were seen once. Sequencing input: distant non-tumor lung tissue. These receptors all stem from a young man with non-small cell lung cancer.

This clonotype occurred a few times. A single base separates this from a much larger clone, so it may be a read error. This chain connects TRBV6-2 or TRBV6-3 to TRBJ2-1; D gene ambiguous. The CDR3 consists of 13 residues. Germline CDR1 is MNHEY and CDR2 is SVGEGT. The CDR3 protein is CVSSVTAYNEQFF. CDR3 DNA: TGTGTCAGCAGTGTAACAGCCTACAATGAGCAGTTCTTC.

The sample holds one count of this clonotype. The rearrangement uses TRBV29-1 and TRBJ1-4; TRBD1 might be the D (6 bases). Per the germline V gene, CDR1 is SQVTM and CDR2 is ANQGSEA. This CDR3 has 13 amino acids. Trimming took 8 bases from V and 4 from J, leaving 14 bases between them. CDR3: CSTQGPGNEKLFF. The CDR3 DNA is TGCAGCACCCAGGGGCCGGGTAATGAAAAACTGTTTTTT.

The rearrangement uses TRBV7-8 and TRBJ2-1, with D possibly being TRBD1 (5 bases). The CDR3 totals 12 residues. Between the trimmed V and J ends, which lost 5 bases and 9 bases, there was a span of 11 bases. The germline V gene has CDR1 SGHVS and CDR2 FQNEAQ. The CDR3 nucleotides read TGTGCCAGCAGCGCGCAGGGTAGTGAGCAGTTCTTC. Amino acid sequence: CASSAQGSEQFF.

This chain connects TRBV11-3 to TRBJ2-5; TRBD2 aligns across 11 bases. The CDR3 is made up of 16 amino acids. Germline values: CDR1 SGHNT, CDR2 YENEEA. The V gene end was trimmed by 10 bases and the J gene end by 4 bases; junction bases not matched to a gene: 14. The CDR3 DNA follows: TGTGCCAACAGTCCGGAACTAGCGGGAGAGGGAGAGACCCAGTACTTC. It translates to CANSPELAGEGETQYF.

This clonotype is medium-sized by share. The chain couples TRBV20-1 to TRBJ2-4; weak D call: TRBD2 (6 bases). This CDR3 region has 14 residues. Germline assignment: CDR1 DFQATT and CDR2 SNEGSKA (reference sequence). Trimming left V 0 bases short and J 5 bases short, with 11 bases between. Written as DNA, the CDR3 is TGCAGTGCTAGAGATTGGACTAACGAAAACATTCAGTACTTC. It translates to CSARDWTNENIQYF.

This clonotype was picked up many times. V and J are TRBV20-1 and TRBJ2-7; TRBD1 agrees at 10 bases. Losses at the gene ends were 3 bases for V and 2 bases for J; bases not matched to a gene: 4. The CDR3 has 14 amino acids. Germline V gives CDR1 DFQATT, CDR2 SNEGSKA (reference sequence). CDR3 coding DNA: TGCAGTGCTAGGGTGGACAGGGGGGCCTACGAGCAGTACTTC. It specifies CSARVDRGAYEQYF.

This clonotype was seen many times. V and J are TRBV25-1 and TRBJ2-2; no clear D. V gave up 2 bases and J gave up 2 bases, with 9 bases separating them. The V gene's germline CDR1 is MGHDK and CDR2 SYGVNS. The CDR3 spans 15 residues. The chain's CDR3 is CASSEHNRNTGELFF. Written as DNA, the CDR3 is TGTGCCAGCAGTGAACACAATAGAAACACCGGGGAGCTGTTTTTT.

This clonotype has more than one count but fewer than ten. V usage is TRBV11-2 and J usage is TRBJ2-2; unclear D gene. V lost 2 bases to trimming and J lost 1 base, with 2 bases between them. Germline CDR1 reads SGHAT; CDR2 reads FQNNGV. The CDR3 runs to 13 residues. CDR3 loop: CASSLKNTGELFF. The CDR3 DNA reads TGTGCCAGCAGCTTAAAGAACACCGGGGAGCTGTTTTTT.

This clonotype was detected many times. This rearrangement joins TRBV12-3 or TRBV12-4 to TRBJ2-7; D perhaps matches TRBD1 (6 bases). The CDR3 spans 12 residues. V lost 6 bases and J lost 9, with 15 bases in between. CDR3 nucleotides: TGTGCCAGCAGCACCCCTCAGGGGCGGCAGTACTTC. Translated: CASSTPQGRQYF.

A remark on this clonotype: This may be a read error: a much more frequent sequence differs by one nucleotide. The chain employs TRBV6-1 and TRBJ2-7; 7 bases align to TRBD1. Germline V gene lookup returns CDR1 MNHNS and CDR2 SASEGT. This CDR3 has 16 amino acids. CDR3 DNA: TGTACCAGCAGTAAAGGAAGGAACAGGGGTTCCTACGAGCAGTACTTC. This encodes CTSSKGRNRGSYEQYF.

This clonotype came up a few times. The chain has TRBV11-2 and TRBJ2-2; 7 nucleotides match TRBD2. This CDR3 is built from 15 residues. V shed 7 bases and J 0 bases; nucleotides not matched to a gene: 5. Germline CDR1 is SGHAT and CDR2 is FQNNGV. As DNA, the CDR3 is TGTGCCAGCATCTTCGGACTAGCGAACACCGGGGAGCTGTTTTTT. Translated: CASIFGLANTGELFF.